This TCR beta chain was recorded in a study of CD8 T cells in ankylosing spondylitis. Findings and limits, study-wide: Characteristic, it appeared, of ankylosing spondylitis blood was a TCR beta motif of roughly 8 highly homologous variants.

With respect to this clonotype: Its antigen is not identified.

Construction of TCR beta libraries was performed using quantitative 5'-RACE with molecular barcodes. A single record per CDR3 protein comes from TCRdb applying MiXCR to the 5' RACE reads. This repertoire shows approximately 520,000 distinct CDR3 sequences, about 5.4% found once; its top ten account for around 3.5%. Germline CDR1 SGHTA, CDR2 FQGTGA. Trimming removed 5 bases at V and 1 base at J, with 15 bases between. CDR3 size: 16 residues. V and J are TRBV7-3 and TRBJ2-1, with D maybe TRBD2 (6 bases). Sequenced sample: blood, either unsorted or a sorted T cell fraction (not recorded which). The source is a male donor with ankylosing spondylitis. The CDR3 here is CASSPGGSGSYNEQFF. CDR3 in DNA: TGTGCCAGCAGCCCCGGGGGTAGCGGTTCCTACAATGAGCAGTTCTTC. The entire variable domain, with the rest obtained from reference TRBV7-3 and TRBJ2-1, is as follows: GAGVSQTPSNKVTEKGKYVELRCDPISGHTALYWYRQSLGQGPEFLIYFQGTGAADDSGLPNDRFFAVRPEGSVSTLKIQRTERGDSAVYLCASSPGGSGSYNEQFFGPGTRLTVL.